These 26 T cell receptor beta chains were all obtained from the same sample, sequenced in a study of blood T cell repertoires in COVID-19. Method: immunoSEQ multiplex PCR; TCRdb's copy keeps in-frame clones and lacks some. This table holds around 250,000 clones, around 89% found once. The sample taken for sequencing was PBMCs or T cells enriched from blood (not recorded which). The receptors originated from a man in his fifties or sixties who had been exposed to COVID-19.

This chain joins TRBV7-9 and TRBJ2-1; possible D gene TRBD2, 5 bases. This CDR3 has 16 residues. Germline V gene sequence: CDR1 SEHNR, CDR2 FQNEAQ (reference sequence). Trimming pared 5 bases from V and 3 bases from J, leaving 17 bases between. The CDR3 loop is CASSSRPTGSYNEQFF. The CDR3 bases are TGTGCCAGCAGCAGCAGGCCCACGGGGAGCTACAATGAGCAGTTCTTC. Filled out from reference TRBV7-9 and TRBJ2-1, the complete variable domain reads DTGVSQNPRHKITKRGQNVTFRCDPISEHNRLYWYRQTLGQGPEFLTYFQNEAQLEKSRLLSDRFSAERPKGSFSTLEIQRTEQGDSAMYLCASSSRPTGSYNEQFFGPGTRLTVL.

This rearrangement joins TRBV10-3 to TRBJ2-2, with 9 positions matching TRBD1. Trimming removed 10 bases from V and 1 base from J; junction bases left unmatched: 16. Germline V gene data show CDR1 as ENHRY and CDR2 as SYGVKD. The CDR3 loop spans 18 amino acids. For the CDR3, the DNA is TGTGCCACTCGGAGGGGGACAGGGTTGATTAGGAACACCGGGGAGCTGTTTTTT. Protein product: CATRRGTGLIRNTGELFF.

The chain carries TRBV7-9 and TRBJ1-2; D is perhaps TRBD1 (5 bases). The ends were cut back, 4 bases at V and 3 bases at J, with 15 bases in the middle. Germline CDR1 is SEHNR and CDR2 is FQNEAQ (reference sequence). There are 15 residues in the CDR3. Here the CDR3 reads CASSSFPVGDYGYTF. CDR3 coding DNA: TGTGCCAGCAGCTCATTCCCGGTAGGGGACTATGGCTACACCTTC.

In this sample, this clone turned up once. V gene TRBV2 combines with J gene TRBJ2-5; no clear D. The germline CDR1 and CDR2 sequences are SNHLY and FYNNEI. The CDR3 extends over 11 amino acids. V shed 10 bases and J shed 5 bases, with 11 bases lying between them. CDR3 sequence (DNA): TGTGCCACCTCCGGTTGGGAGACCCAGTACTTC. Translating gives CATSGWETQYF. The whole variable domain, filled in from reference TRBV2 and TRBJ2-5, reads EPEVTQTPSHQVTQMGQEVILRCVPISNHLYFYWYRQILGQKVEFLVSFYNNEISEKSEIFDDQFSVERPDGSNFTLKIRSTKLEDSAMYFCATSGWETQYFGPGTRLLVL.

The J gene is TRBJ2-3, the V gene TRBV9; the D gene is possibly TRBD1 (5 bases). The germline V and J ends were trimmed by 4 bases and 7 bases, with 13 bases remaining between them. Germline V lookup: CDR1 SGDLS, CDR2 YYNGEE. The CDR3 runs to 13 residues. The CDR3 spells CASSSRQMNTQYF. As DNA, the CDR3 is TGTGCCAGCAGCTCGAGACAGATGAATACGCAGTATTTT.

CDR3 amino acids: CASSLPPGNEQFF. CDR3 DNA: TGTGCCAGCAGCTTACCACCCGGCAATGAGCAGTTCTTC. The chain joins TRBV11-3 to TRBJ2-1, with no clear D. CDR1 is SGHNT, CDR2 YENEEA, per germline. CDR3 length: 13 amino acids. V was clipped by 2 bases and J by 6 bases, with 8 bases between them.

CDR3 in amino acids: CSVAQGLGKRTQYF. For the CDR3, the DNA is TGCAGCGTTGCACAGGGATTAGGAAAGAGGACCCAGTACTTC. J is TRBJ2-5 and V is TRBV29-1; TRBD1 is a possible D gene (6 bases). Per the germline V gene, CDR1 is SQVTM and CDR2 is ANQGSEA. Trimming removed 4 bases from V and 7 bases from J, with 19 bases in between. This CDR3 contains 14 residues.

The CDR3 DNA sequence: TGTGCCACAACCGACAGTGTGGGCGAAAAACTGTTTTTT. Its protein is CATTDSVGEKLFF. The V and J genes are TRBV12-3 or TRBV12-4 and TRBJ1-4; D may be TRBD1 (5 bases). The V gene lost 10 bases and the J gene lost 8 bases, with 17 bases spanning the gap. The CDR3 runs to 13 residues.

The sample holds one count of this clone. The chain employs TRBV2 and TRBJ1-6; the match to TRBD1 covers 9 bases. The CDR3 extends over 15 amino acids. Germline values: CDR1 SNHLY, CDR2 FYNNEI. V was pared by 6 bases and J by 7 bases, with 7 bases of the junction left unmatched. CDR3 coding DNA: TGTGCCAGCAGGGAACAGGGGGCGCGGAATTCACCCCTCCACTTT. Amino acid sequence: CASREQGARNSPLHF.

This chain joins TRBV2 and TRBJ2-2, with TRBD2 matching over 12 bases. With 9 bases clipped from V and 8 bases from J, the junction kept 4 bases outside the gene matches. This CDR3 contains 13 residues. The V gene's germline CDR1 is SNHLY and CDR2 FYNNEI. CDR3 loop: CASSSGGEGELFF. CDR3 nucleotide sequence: TGTGCCAGTTCTAGCGGGGGGGAAGGGGAGCTGTTTTTT.

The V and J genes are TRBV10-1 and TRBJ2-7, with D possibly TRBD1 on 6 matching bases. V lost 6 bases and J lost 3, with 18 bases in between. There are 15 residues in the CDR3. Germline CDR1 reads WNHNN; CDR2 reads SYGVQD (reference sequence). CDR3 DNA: TGCGCCAGCAGCCCCCAGAAGGGGGTCTGCTACGAGCAGTACGTC. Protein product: CASSPQKGVCYEQYV.

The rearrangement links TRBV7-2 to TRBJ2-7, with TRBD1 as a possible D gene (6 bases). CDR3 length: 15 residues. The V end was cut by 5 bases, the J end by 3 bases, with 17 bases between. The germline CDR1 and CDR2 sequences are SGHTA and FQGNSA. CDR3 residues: CASSKGDPDIYEQYF. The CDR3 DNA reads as TGTGCCAGCAGCAAGGGGGACCCAGACATCTACGAGCAGTACTTC.

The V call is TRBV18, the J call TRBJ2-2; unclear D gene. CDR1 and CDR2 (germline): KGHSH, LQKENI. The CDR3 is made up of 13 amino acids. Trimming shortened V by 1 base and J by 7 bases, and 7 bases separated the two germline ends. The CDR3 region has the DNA TGTGCCAGCTCACCACTCGCGAGCGGGGAGCTGTTTTTT. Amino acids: CASSPLASGELFF.

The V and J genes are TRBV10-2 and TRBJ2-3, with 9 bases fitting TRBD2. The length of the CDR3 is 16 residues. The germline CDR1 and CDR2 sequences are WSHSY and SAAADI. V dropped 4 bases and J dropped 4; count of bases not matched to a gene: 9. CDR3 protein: CASSGAASGAPDTQYF. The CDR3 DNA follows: TGCGCCAGCAGTGGGGCAGCTAGCGGGGCTCCAGATACGCAGTATTTT.

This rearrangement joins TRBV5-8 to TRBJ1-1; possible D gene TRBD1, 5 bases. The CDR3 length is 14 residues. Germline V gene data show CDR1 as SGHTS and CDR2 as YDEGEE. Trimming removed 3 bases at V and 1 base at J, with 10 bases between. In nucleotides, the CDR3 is TGTGCCAGCAGCTCGGACGACAGGAACACTGAAGCTTTCTTT. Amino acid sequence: CASSSDDRNTEAFF.

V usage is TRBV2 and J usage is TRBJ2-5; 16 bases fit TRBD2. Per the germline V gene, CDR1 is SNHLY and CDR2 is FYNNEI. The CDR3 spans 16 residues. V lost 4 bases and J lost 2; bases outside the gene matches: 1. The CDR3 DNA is TGTGCCAGCAGTGTGGGACTAGCGGGGGGGCAAGAGACCCAGTACTTC. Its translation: CASSVGLAGGQETQYF.

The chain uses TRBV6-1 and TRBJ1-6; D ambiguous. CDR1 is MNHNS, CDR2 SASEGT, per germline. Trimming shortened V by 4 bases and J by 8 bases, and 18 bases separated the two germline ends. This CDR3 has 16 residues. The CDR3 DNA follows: TGTGCCAGCAGTGTTTTTCAGGCCGATTACGATTCACCCCTCCACTTT. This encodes CASSVFQADYDSPLHF.

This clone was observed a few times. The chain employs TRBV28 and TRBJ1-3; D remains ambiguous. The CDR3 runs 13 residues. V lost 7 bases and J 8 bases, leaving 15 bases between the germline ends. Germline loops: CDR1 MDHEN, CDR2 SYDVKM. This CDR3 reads CASTPLLPYTIYF. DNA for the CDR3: TGTGCCAGCACTCCCCTTCTTCCGTACACCATATATTTT.

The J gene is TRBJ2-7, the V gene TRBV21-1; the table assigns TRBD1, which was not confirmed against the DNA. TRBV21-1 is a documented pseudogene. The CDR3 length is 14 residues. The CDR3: CASSSRDRGREQYF. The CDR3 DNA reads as TGTGCCAGCAGCAGCCGGGACAGGGGACGCGAGCAGTACTTC.

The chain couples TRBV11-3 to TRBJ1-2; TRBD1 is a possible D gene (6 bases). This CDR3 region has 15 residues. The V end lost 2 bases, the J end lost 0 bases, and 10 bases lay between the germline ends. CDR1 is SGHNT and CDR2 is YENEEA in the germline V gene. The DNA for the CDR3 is TGTGCCAGCAGCTTAAAGGGGGACGCTAACTATGGCTACACCTTC. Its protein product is CASSLKGDANYGYTF.

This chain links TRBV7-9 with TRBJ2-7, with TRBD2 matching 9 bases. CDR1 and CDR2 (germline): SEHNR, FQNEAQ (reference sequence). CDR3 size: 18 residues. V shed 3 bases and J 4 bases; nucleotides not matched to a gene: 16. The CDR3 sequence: CASSFSGGGIWEIYEQYV. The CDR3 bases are TGTGCCAGCAGCTTTAGCGGGGGTGGGATTTGGGAGATATACGAGCAGTACGTC.

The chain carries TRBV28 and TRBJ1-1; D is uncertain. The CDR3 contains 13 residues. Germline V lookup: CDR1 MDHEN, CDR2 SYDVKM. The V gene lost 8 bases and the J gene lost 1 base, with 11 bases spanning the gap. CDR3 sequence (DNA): TGTGCCAGCGGTGGTCTATCGAACACTGAAGCTTTCTTT. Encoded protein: CASGGLSNTEAFF.

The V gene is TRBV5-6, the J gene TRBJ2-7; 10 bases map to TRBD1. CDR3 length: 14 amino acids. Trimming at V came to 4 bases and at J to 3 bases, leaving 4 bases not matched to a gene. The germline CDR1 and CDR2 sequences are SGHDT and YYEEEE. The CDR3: CASSDRDRGYEQYF. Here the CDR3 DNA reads TGTGCCAGCAGCGACCGGGACAGGGGCTACGAGCAGTACTTC.

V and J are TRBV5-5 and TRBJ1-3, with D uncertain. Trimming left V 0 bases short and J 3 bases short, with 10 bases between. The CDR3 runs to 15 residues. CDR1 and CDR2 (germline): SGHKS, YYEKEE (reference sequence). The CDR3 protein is CASSLGGAGGNTIYF. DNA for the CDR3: TGTGCCAGCAGCTTGGGGGGAGCTGGTGGAAACACCATATATTTT.

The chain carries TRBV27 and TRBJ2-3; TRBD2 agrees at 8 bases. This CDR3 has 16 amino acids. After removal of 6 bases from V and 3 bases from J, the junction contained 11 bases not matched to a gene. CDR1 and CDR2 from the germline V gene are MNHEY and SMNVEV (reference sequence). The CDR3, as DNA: TGTGCCAGCAGAGGATGGGGTAGCGGGACTACAGATACGCAGTATTTT. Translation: CASRGWGSGTTDTQYF.

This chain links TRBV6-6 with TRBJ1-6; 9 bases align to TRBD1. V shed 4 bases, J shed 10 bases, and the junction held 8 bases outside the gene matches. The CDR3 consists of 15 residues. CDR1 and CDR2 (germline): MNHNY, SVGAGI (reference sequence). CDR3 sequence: CASSWPGQGRSPLHF. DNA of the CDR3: TGTGCCAGCAGTTGGCCGGGACAGGGAAGGTCACCCCTCCACTTT.